This entry is about one TCR beta chain. Its antigen is currently unknown. The source of the sample is a study of T cells after yellow fever vaccination. Across the whole study: Libraries from low-cell-number fractions were prepared with the SMART-Seq v4 Ultra Low Input RNA kit.

5'RACE template switching generated TCR cDNA, adding a universal primer site and UMIs. Each CDR3 protein is one row after TCRdb ran MiXCR on the 5' RACE reads. The profile shows approximately 300,000 distinct CDR3 sequences, roughly 7% of them singletons. Points from the study as a whole: Weaker overall was a secondary response that nonetheless peaked faster, on day 5 versus 15. Post-booster repertoires contained most primary-vaccination clones again (about 95% CD4, about 90% CD8).

The sequences come from PBMCs, collected roughly seven weeks after the first yellow fever vaccination. The source of this sequence is a man aged 18-30 years who received the YFV17D yellow fever vaccine.

This CDR3 is CASSLGTGRVNEQFF. The CDR3 region has the DNA TGTGCCAGCAGTTTGGGGACAGGGAGGGTAAATGAGCAGTTCTTC. The rearrangement links TRBV12-3 or TRBV12-4 to TRBJ2-1, with 9 positions matching TRBD1. The CDR3 runs 15 residues. V lost 3 bases to trimming and J lost 7 bases; unmatched junction nucleotides: 7.